What follows is one TCR beta chain and its context. This specimen belongs to a study of cytomegalovirus exposure and HLA in healthy donors. Study information: The same platform was used for the 100 to 150 validation repertoires and the roughly 700 first-cohort repertoires, a later analysis reported.

Clones were sequenced by immunoSEQ multiplex PCR, and TCRdb holds only the in-frame ones, with some missing. The table has nearly 110,000 clones, about 88% seen once. Trimming cost V 7 bases and J 4 bases; bases outside gene matches: 5. The CDR3 has 13 amino acids. Germline loops: CDR1 SGHRS, CDR2 YFSETQ. Sequencing was carried out using PBMCs. This sequence originates from a woman aged 18-29 years in good health and CMV-seropositive. This chain joins TRBV5-1 and TRBJ2-5; TRBD1 aligns across 9 bases. The CDR3: CASGSDRGETQYF. Written as DNA, the CDR3 is TGCGCCAGCGGATCGGACAGGGGAGAGACCCAGTACTTC.